Sequencing of this T cell receptor (beta chain) was carried out in a study of metastatic and nonmetastatic thyroid tumors. No patient had received any treatment before thyroid surgery. As handled by the study authors: Differences in CDR3 between clinicopathological groups were drawn on to build a classifier intended to discriminate distant-metastatic papillary thyroid cancer patients. TCRdb reprocessed the PCR reads via MiXCR. TCRdb, not the original authors, processed these V and J calls. Among approximately 50,000 clones listed, approximately 22% were seen once. J gave up 5 bases and V 2 bases, and 4 bases lay outside the gene matches. Germline V gene data show CDR1 as SEHNR and CDR2 as FQNEAQ (reference sequence). This CDR3 region has 15 residues. This clone was seen at least ten times.

The material sequenced was blood. The TCR was taken from a female donor with papillary thyroid cancer or a benign thyroid nodule (not recorded which). Some clones in this sample may be carry-over from other donors' samples. The V gene is TRBV7-9, the J gene TRBJ2-7; 12 nucleotides align to TRBD2. The CDR3 sequence: CASSLWTSGTNEQYF. CDR3 coding DNA: TGTGCCAGCAGCTTATGGACTAGCGGGACCAACGAGCAGTACTTC. Using reference TRBV7-9 and TRBJ2-7 for the parts outside the CDR3, the full variable domain is DTGVSQNPRHKITKRGQNVTFRCDPISEHNRLYWYRQTLGQGPEFLTYFQNEAQLEKSRLLSDRFSAERPKGSFSTLEIQRTEQGDSAMYLCASSLWTSGTNEQYFGPGTRLTVT.